This T cell receptor beta chain was found in a study of T cells in Graves' hyperthyroidism and ophthalmopathy. Overall study results and limits: The model anticipated ophthalmopathy a median around six months pre-onset. Through a model of 13 V-J features, ophthalmopathy was separated from stable hyperthyroidism.

The investigators amplified TCR beta CDR3 regions from RNA transcripts. The TCR CDR3 first-round RT-PCR relied on the HTBI primer set. TCRdb itself ran the multiplex PCR reads through MiXCR, one entry per CDR3 protein. The sample lists some 620,000 distinct CDR3 sequences, roughly 17% occurring once. This clonotype occurred a few times. Antigen unknown. Germline V lookup: CDR1 MNHEY, CDR2 SVGEGT. V lost 7 bases and J lost 3; bases outside the gene matches: 9. The CDR3 has 16 amino acids. The sequenced sample was blood. The chain links TRBV6-2 or TRBV6-3 to TRBJ2-1, with 10 positions matching TRBD2. This TCR was recovered from a woman under 40 with Graves' hyperthyroidism. The CDR3 protein is CASTTGTSALYNEQFF. The CDR3 DNA reads TGTGCCAGCACCACAGGGACTAGCGCCCTCTACAATGAGCAGTTCTTC.